Shown below are 15 T cell receptor beta chains from a single sample sequenced in a study of early T cells in non-severe SARS-CoV-2 infection. TCRdb reprocessed the 5' RACE reads via MiXCR and lists one record per CDR3 protein. This table holds about 48,000 distinct CDR3 sequences, roughly 9.8% found once. Specimen: whole blood. These receptors all stem from an adult who was a healthcare worker with PCR-confirmed SARS-CoV-2 infection or an uninfected control (not recorded which).

This clonotype came up many times. The chain recombines TRBV5-1 with TRBJ1-1; 8 bases align to TRBD1. J lost 4 bases, V lost 0 bases, and 5 bases had no gene match. CDR3 length: 15 residues. Germline V CDR1 and CDR2: SGHRS, YFSETQ. The chain's CDR3 is CASSLAADRATEAFF. The CDR3 DNA is TGCGCCAGCAGCTTGGCCGCGGACAGGGCCACTGAAGCTTTCTTT.

This clonotype showed up many times. The gene calls are TRBV4-1 and TRBJ1-5, with D possibly matching TRBD1 (6 bases). Trimming stripped 5 bases from V and 0 bases from J, with 17 bases between. Germline V gene data show CDR1 as MGHRA and CDR2 as YSYEKL. This CDR3 is 17 amino acids long. In DNA, the CDR3 is TGCGCCAGCAGCTATCGATCAGGGGCGACTAGCAATCAGCCCCAGCATTTT. Its protein product is CASSYRSGATSNQPQHF.

This chain connects TRBV29-1 to TRBJ2-7, with 7 nucleotides matching TRBD1. Germline CDR1 reads SQVTM; CDR2 reads ANQGSEA. This CDR3 is 13 amino acids long. Unmatched junction bases numbered 4, after V lost 5 bases and J lost 0 bases. As DNA, the CDR3 is TGCAGCGTTCAGGGGGTAGACTCCTACGAGCAGTACTTC. The encoded protein is CSVQGVDSYEQYF.

The rearrangement uses TRBV2 and TRBJ2-3, with D perhaps TRBD2 (5 bases). The CDR3 runs 16 residues. Deletions cut 6 bases from V and 6 bases from J, with 22 bases between. From germline, CDR1 is SNHLY and CDR2 FYNNEI. The CDR3 DNA is TGTGCCAGCAGCCCCCAGAGGGCTACCAGGATGGATACGCAGTATTTT. It encodes CASSPQRATRMDTQYF.

This clonotype occurred a few times. The rearrangement links TRBV12-3 or TRBV12-4 to TRBJ2-4; 9 bases are a match to TRBD1. V shed 5 bases and J 6 bases; nucleotides not matched to a gene: 20. This CDR3 is built from 19 residues. The CDR3 DNA reads as TGTGCCAGCAGTACTTCTGGGGGGGGACAGGGCGAGAAGAGAAACATTCAGTACTTC. Amino acid sequence: CASSTSGGGQGEKRNIQYF.

This clonotype showed up many times. The V call is TRBV5-6, the J call TRBJ2-7, with D hard to call. CDR3 length: 16 amino acids. Per germline, CDR1 SGHDT and CDR2 YYEEEE. Trimming cost V 0 bases and J 2 bases, with 15 bases left between them. CDR3 region: CASSLASGGATYEQYF. CDR3 coding DNA: TGTGCCAGCAGCTTGGCCAGTGGCGGAGCCACCTACGAGCAGTACTTC.

This clonotype was counted ten times or more. The CDR3 DNA follows: TGCAGCGTTGAGGGACTCGCCAATGAGCAGTTCTTC. Amino acid sequence: CSVEGLANEQFF. J is TRBJ2-1 and V is TRBV29-1; D is perhaps TRBD2 (6 bases). V dropped 3 bases and J dropped 6 bases, with 9 bases sitting between them. This CDR3 is built from 12 residues. Germline V gene data show CDR1 as SQVTM and CDR2 as ANQGSEA.

This clonotype was seen a few times. The rearrangement links TRBV6-1 to TRBJ1-1, with a weak D call TRBD1 (5 bases). CDR1 is MNHNS, CDR2 SASEGT, per germline. V was trimmed by 0 bases and J by 3 bases, leaving 11 bases between them. This CDR3 comprises 15 residues. The CDR3 sequence is CASSEAGQVDTEAFF. The CDR3 DNA follows: TGTGCCAGCAGTGAAGCGGGGCAGGTCGACACTGAAGCTTTCTTT.

This clonotype was observed at least ten times. This chain joins TRBV5-5 and TRBJ2-2; no clear D. From germline, CDR1 is SGHKS and CDR2 YYEKEE (reference sequence). The CDR3 consists of 14 residues. V shed 4 bases and J shed 0 bases, with 7 bases lying between them. In DNA, the CDR3 is TGTGCCAGCAGCCTCGGCGCGAACACCGGGGAGCTGTTTTTT. This gives the protein CASSLGANTGELFF.

This clonotype has ten or more counts. The chain uses TRBV6-5 and TRBJ1-1; D gene ambiguous. Germline V CDR1 and CDR2: MNHEY, SVGAGI. Trimming took 8 bases from V and 1 from J, leaving 20 bases between them. The CDR3 is 16 residues long. The CDR3 nucleotides read TGTGCCAGCGGCGGCAGGCGTCTTGGAAAGAACACTGAAGCTTTCTTT. Translating it yields CASGGRRLGKNTEAFF.

This chain uses TRBV28 with TRBJ2-2; the D gene is possibly TRBD1 (6 bases). Germline CDR1 MDHEN, CDR2 SYDVKM. The CDR3 has 15 residues. The germline V and J ends were trimmed by 3 bases and 7 bases, with 15 bases remaining between them. The CDR3 DNA sequence: TGTGCCAGCAGTTTTGGTGGGGGCGGAAGCGGGGAGCTGTTTTTT. Its translation: CASSFGGGGSGELFF.

This clonotype was counted only a few times. The gene calls are TRBV12-3 or TRBV12-4 and TRBJ1-1; D gene uncertain. This CDR3 spans 15 amino acids. Trimming removed 3 bases at V and 4 bases at J, with 15 bases between. In nucleotides, the CDR3 is TGTGCCAGCAGTTTCAGGCTTGGGCGTCGCACTGAAGCTTTCTTT. Translating gives CASSFRLGRRTEAFF.

The CDR3 DNA reads as TGTGCCAGCAGCGTAGGGGGAGCTGCCGCTTTCTTT. It codes for CASSVGGAAAFF. J is TRBJ1-1 and V is TRBV9; D is uncertain. Germline-derived CDR1 and CDR2 are SGDLS and YYNGEE. The CDR3 has 12 amino acids. V was shortened by 0 bases and J by 11 bases, with 11 bases between the two germline ends. Full variable domain (rest looked up from reference TRBV9 and TRBJ1-1): DSGVTQTPKHLITATGQRVTLRCSPRSGDLSVYWYQQSLDQGLQFLIQYYNGEERAKGNILERFSAQQFPDLHSELNLSSLELGDSALYFCASSVGGAAAFFGQGTRLTVV.

This clonotype was detected ten times or more. J is TRBJ2-3 and V is TRBV7-9; D is undetermined. CDR3 length: 14 amino acids. CDR1 is SEHNR and CDR2 is FQNEAQ in the germline V gene (reference sequence). Between the trimmed V and J ends, which lost 2 bases and 2 bases, there was a span of 8 bases. The chain's CDR3 is CASSLPPNTDTQYF. CDR3 in DNA: TGTGCCAGCAGCTTACCCCCTAACACAGATACGCAGTATTTT.

The table lists this clonotype with a count of one. A much larger clone is a single base away; this may be a read error. As the CDR3 is not closed by the conserved phenylalanine or tryptophan, this likely results from a read error. V is TRBV20-1 and J is TRBJ2-1, with 14 bases identical to TRBD2. The germline V gene encodes CDR1 DFQATT and CDR2 SNEGSKA (reference sequence). The CDR3 spans 13 residues. V was clipped by 6 bases and J by 8 bases; unmatched bases: 3. Here the CDR3 reads CSATGLAGDEQFY. The CDR3 nucleotides read TGCAGTGCAACGGGACTAGCGGGAGATGAGCAGTTCTAC.